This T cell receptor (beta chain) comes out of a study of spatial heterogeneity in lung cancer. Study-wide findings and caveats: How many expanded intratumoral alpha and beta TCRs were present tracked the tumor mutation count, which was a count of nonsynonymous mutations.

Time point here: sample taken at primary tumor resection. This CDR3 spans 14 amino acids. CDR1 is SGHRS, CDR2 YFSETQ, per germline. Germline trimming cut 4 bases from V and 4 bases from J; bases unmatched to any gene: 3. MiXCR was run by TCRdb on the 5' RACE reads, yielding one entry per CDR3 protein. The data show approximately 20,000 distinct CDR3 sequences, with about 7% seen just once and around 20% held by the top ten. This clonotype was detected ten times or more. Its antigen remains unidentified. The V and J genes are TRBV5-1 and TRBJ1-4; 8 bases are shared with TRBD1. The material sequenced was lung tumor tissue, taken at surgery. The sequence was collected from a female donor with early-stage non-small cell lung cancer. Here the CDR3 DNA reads TGCGCCAGCAGCCTGGGACAGGTTAATGAAAAACTGTTTTTT. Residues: CASSLGQVNEKLFF.